This T cell receptor (beta chain) was recovered during a study of OX40 agonist ivuxolimab in advanced cancers. Study details: Of the patients, three showed partial responses, one with hepatocellular carcinoma and two with cutaneous melanoma.

Study-wide findings and caveats: Researchers report that CD8+ T cells had, on average, more expanded clones than CD4+. In the expanded peripheral T cells, antigen specificity was never determined.

This CDR3 has 19 residues. V shed 7 bases, J shed 1 base, and the junction held 18 bases outside the gene matches. The V gene's germline CDR1 is SNHLY and CDR2 FYNNEI. Remarks on this clone: What it binds is not known.

Peripheral blood came from all dose cohorts at three timepoints. Generated by immunoSEQ multiplex PCR, the TCRdb table keeps only in-frame clones and is missing some. The sample yields about 18,000 clones, about four fifths seen once. The clonotype comes from an adult with an advanced solid tumor such as melanoma, head and neck, liver or kidney cancer. The J gene is TRBJ2-2, the V gene TRBV2; 7 positions match TRBD2. The input for sequencing was CD4+ or CD8+ T cells sorted from blood, taken in a trial of the OX40 agonist ivuxolimab. The CDR3 bases are TGTGCCAGCACAACCGGACATCCAGGTGGCGGGGGGAACACCGGGGAGCTGTTTTTT. Its protein product is CASTTGHPGGGGNTGELFF.